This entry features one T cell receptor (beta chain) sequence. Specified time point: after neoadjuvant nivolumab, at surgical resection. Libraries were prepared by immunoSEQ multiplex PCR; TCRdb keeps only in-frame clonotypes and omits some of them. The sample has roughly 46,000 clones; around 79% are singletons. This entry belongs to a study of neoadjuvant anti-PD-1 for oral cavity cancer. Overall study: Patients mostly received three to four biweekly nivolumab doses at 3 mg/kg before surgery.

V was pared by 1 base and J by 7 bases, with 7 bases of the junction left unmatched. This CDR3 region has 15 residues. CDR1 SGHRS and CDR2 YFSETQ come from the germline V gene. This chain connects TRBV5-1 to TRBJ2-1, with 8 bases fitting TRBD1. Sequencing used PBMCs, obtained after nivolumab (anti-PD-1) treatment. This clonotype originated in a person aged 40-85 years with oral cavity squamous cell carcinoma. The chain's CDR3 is CASSLFGTGENEQFF. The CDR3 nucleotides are TGCGCCAGCAGCTTGTTCGGGACAGGTGAAAATGAGCAGTTCTTC.